This TCR beta chain was sequenced in a study of graft-versus-host responses after intestinal transplantation. Overall study context: Recipients had transplants, and these were multivisceral, liver-intestinal, or isolated intestinal. Each recipient received anti-thymocyte globulin induction, then tacrolimus and steroids for 2 to 3 years. Overall study findings and caveats: The presence of high graft-versus-host to host-versus-graft clonal ratios in allografts characterized patients with graft-donor T cell macrochimerism.

Concerning this clone: Antigen: not known.

The CDR3 runs to 15 residues. Germline V gives CDR1 LNHDA, CDR2 SQIVND (reference sequence). Unmatched junction bases numbered 10, after V lost 7 bases and J lost 4 bases. The data were produced by immunoSEQ multiplex PCR, yet TCRdb's version contains in-frame clones alone and is incomplete. Among 85,000 to 100,000 clones listed, 85% to 95% were seen once. The sequence derives from a human donor who was the organ donor for an intestinal transplant. Here the sequenced sample was unstimulated CD8+ T cells sorted from spleen or lymph node cells, taken before transplant. The V and J genes are TRBV19 and TRBJ2-7; 10 bases are shared with TRBD1. CDR3 DNA sequence: TGTGCCAGTAACCCAGGGACAGGGGTTCCTTACGAGCAGTACTTC. It is translated as CASNPGTGVPYEQYF.